One and the same sample provided the 15 T cell receptor beta chains below, sequenced in a study of graft-versus-host responses after intestinal transplantation. The method was immunoSEQ multiplex PCR; TCRdb's version includes in-frame clones alone and lacks a portion of them. The data show 20,000 to 25,000 clones, around 38% seen once. Responders that carried the CFSE label, approximately 200,000 of them, were plated with approximately 200,000 irradiated, violet-dye-labeled stimulator cells. This material consisted of alloreactive CD8+ T cells from a mixed lymphocyte reaction culture, taken before intestinal transplant. Subset reported: CFSE-low proliferating T cells sorted from roughly six-day pre-transplant mixed lymphocyte reaction (GvH or HvG direction). The receptors were gathered from a human patient who received an intestinal transplant.

The CDR3 DNA reads as TGTGCCAGCAGACCGATCACAGGGATGGCCTACGAGCAGTACTTC. Its translation is CASRPITGMAYEQYF. The rearrangement links TRBV7-9 to TRBJ2-7, with D maybe TRBD1 (6 bases). CDR3 length: 15 amino acids. Trimming left V 6 bases short and J 2 bases short, with 17 bases between. From germline, CDR1 is SEHNR and CDR2 FQNEAQ (reference sequence). Combining the CDR3 with reference TRBV7-9 and TRBJ2-7 gives the whole variable domain DTGVSQNPRHKITKRGQNVTFRCDPISEHNRLYWYRQTLGQGPEFLTYFQNEAQLEKSRLLSDRFSAERPKGSFSTLEIQRTEQGDSAMYLCASRPITGMAYEQYFGPGTRLTVT.

The chain carries TRBV28 and TRBJ1-1; D not certain. This CDR3 is built from 12 residues. From germline, CDR1 is MDHEN and CDR2 SYDVKM. The germline V and J ends were trimmed by 4 bases and 9 bases, with 12 bases remaining between them. The CDR3 bases are TGTGCCAGCAGTTCCCCCGGAATGAAAGCTTTCTTT. Amino acids: CASSSPGMKAFF.

The sample holds a few counts of this clone. The CDR3 protein is CASSWGGTQYF. The CDR3 DNA follows: TGCGCCAGCAGCTGGGGGGGGACCCAGTACTTC. The rearrangement links TRBV5-1 to TRBJ2-5, with TRBD2 matching 7 bases. V dropped 3 bases and J dropped 7; count of bases not matched to a gene: 0. Germline V lookup: CDR1 SGHRS, CDR2 YFSETQ. The CDR3 consists of 11 residues.

This chain links TRBV5-4 with TRBJ2-1, with D perhaps matching TRBD2 (5 bases). V lost 0 bases and J 0 bases, leaving 10 bases between the germline ends. The germline V gene encodes CDR1 SGHNT and CDR2 YYREEE (reference sequence). The length of the CDR3 is 16 residues. The CDR3 protein is CASSLDPAVSYNEQFF. The DNA for the CDR3 is TGTGCCAGCAGCTTGGATCCAGCGGTCTCCTACAATGAGCAGTTCTTC.

This chain uses TRBV6-5 with TRBJ1-2, with 7 bases fitting TRBD1. J gave up 5 bases and V 2 bases, and 8 bases lay outside the gene matches. This CDR3 is 15 amino acids long. Per the germline V gene, CDR1 is MNHEY and CDR2 is SVGAGI. CDR3 region: CASSYDRVGGYGYTF. In nucleotides, the CDR3 is TGTGCCAGCAGTTACGACAGGGTCGGGGGTTATGGCTACACCTTC.

The chain joins TRBV2 to TRBJ2-1, with D perhaps matching TRBD2 (6 bases). The CDR3 is made up of 15 amino acids. Germline CDR1 reads SNHLY; CDR2 reads FYNNEI. Trimming shortened V by 0 bases and J by 4 bases, and 10 bases separated the two germline ends. The CDR3 loop reads CASSEASGLYNEQFF. CDR3 bases: TGTGCCAGCAGTGAAGCTAGCGGTCTATACAATGAGCAGTTCTTC.

V usage is TRBV4-1 and J usage is TRBJ2-1, with a possible D match to TRBD2 (6 bases). Per the germline V gene, CDR1 is MGHRA and CDR2 is YSYEKL. The CDR3 is 18 amino acids. Trimming stripped 0 bases from V and 10 bases from J, with 25 bases between. DNA of the CDR3: TGCGCCAGCAGCCAAGAAGTCCCAATGCCTTTTAGCGGCCGAGAGCAGTTCTTC. Translation: CASSQEVPMPFSGREQFF.

There are a few counts of this clone. The chain combines TRBV7-9 with TRBJ1-4; D gene uncertain. CDR1 SEHNR and CDR2 FQNEAQ come from the germline V gene (reference sequence). The germline V and J ends were trimmed by 6 bases and 5 bases, with 16 bases remaining between them. There are 15 residues in the CDR3. CDR3 in DNA: TGTGCCAGCAGTTCGACGTCTACTCGCAATGAAAAACTGTTTTTT. This encodes CASSSTSTRNEKLFF.

There are a few counts of this clone. This chain joins TRBV25-1 and TRBJ2-7, with a tentative D call TRBD2 (6 bases). Trimming shortened V by 4 bases and J by 2 bases, and 6 bases separated the two germline ends. The germline V gene encodes CDR1 MGHDK and CDR2 SYGVNS. The CDR3 is made up of 12 amino acids. Here the CDR3 reads CASSGEAYEQYF. CDR3 DNA sequence: TGTGCCAGCAGTGGGGAGGCCTACGAGCAGTACTTC.

This clone was recorded a few times. The J gene is TRBJ1-4, the V gene TRBV6-6, with D uncertain. CDR3 length: 16 amino acids. The germline gives CDR1 MNHNY, CDR2 SVGAGI (reference sequence). Trimming pared 6 bases from V and 0 bases from J, leaving 14 bases between. The CDR3 loop reads CASRPLGTATNEKLFF. The DNA for the CDR3 is TGTGCCAGCAGGCCCCTGGGCACAGCAACTAATGAAAAACTGTTTTTT.

This sequence joins TRBV7-2 and TRBJ1-1; D gene uncertain. The CDR3 extends over 12 amino acids. Germline V lookup: CDR1 SGHTA, CDR2 FQGNSA. V was shortened by 4 bases and J by 8 bases, with 11 bases between the two germline ends. The CDR3 region is CASSSLRAEAFF. The CDR3 DNA follows: TGTGCCAGCAGCTCCCTAAGGGCGGAAGCTTTCTTT. Filled out from reference TRBV7-2 and TRBJ1-1, the complete variable domain reads GAGVSQSPSNKVTEKGKDVELRCDPISGHTALYWYRQSLGQGLEFLIYFQGNSAPDKSGLPSDRFSAERTGGSVSTLTIQRTQQEDSAVYLCASSSLRAEAFFGQGTRLTVV.

This clone was observed a few times. This chain links TRBV28 with TRBJ2-3, with a possible D match to TRBD2 (5 bases). The V end was cut by 3 bases, the J end by 1 base, with 17 bases between. The CDR3 has 17 residues. Looked up from germline, CDR1 is MDHEN and CDR2 is SYDVKM. The DNA for the CDR3 is TGTGCCAGCAGTTTTTCGGGGAACGCGAAAGGCACAGATACGCAGTATTTT. It specifies CASSFSGNAKGTDTQYF.

CDR3 nucleotides: TGTGCCAGCAGCTTGGACAGGCTATACGAGCAGTACTTC. Amino acids: CASSLDRLYEQYF. The chain is built from TRBV7-7 and TRBJ2-7; 7 bases agree with TRBD1. V shed 3 bases, J shed 4 bases, and the junction held 3 bases outside the gene matches. The germline V gene has CDR1 SSHAT and CDR2 FNYEAQ (reference sequence). The CDR3 has 13 residues.

This rearrangement joins TRBV11-2 to TRBJ1-3; D uncertain. The germline V gene encodes CDR1 SGHAT and CDR2 FQNNGV. V was cut by 1 base and J by 0 bases, with 16 bases left in between. CDR3 length: 18 residues. The chain's CDR3 is CASSLVVTIRDSGNTIYF. CDR3 nucleotides: TGTGCCAGCAGCTTAGTTGTGACAATCCGTGACTCTGGAAACACCATATATTTT.

The gene calls are TRBV5-1 and TRBJ2-5; tentative D call: TRBD2 (5 bases). V was clipped by 4 bases and J by 0 bases, with 22 bases between them. CDR3 length: 18 residues. Germline CDR1 SGHRS, CDR2 YFSETQ. CDR3 region: CASSPDGRALKYQETQYF. As DNA, the CDR3 is TGCGCCAGCAGCCCCGACGGGCGGGCGCTGAAGTACCAAGAGACCCAGTACTTC.